This TCR beta chain was retrieved from a study of T cell responses to AZD1222 COVID-19 vaccine. Findings and limits, study-wide: Among vaccine-associated CD4 TCRs, coverage spanned spike, with dominance at 160-218 and 743-854. Nearly half of unique spike-specific TCRs reportedly avoided B.1.351 and B.1.1.7 mutated regions. Mostly white British, mostly female donors; authors suggested clonal diversity may be underestimated.

On this clone itself: Its antigen remains unknown.

CDR1 SEHNR and CDR2 FQNEAQ come from the germline V gene (reference sequence). This CDR3 region has 12 residues. Trimming cost V 5 bases and J 7 bases, with 12 bases left between them. The repertoire was sequenced with immunoSEQ multiplex PCR; TCRdb's copy has only in-frame clones and lacks some. The sample consists of about 85,000 clones, 70% to 90% of them appearing once. The sample in question was peripheral blood, obtained on day 0 of MenACWY control vaccination. V is TRBV7-9 and J is TRBJ2-7, with a weak D call TRBD1 (5 bases). The sequence derives from an adult in good health. CDR3 sequence reads: CASSHSQAEQYF. The CDR3 nucleotides are TGTGCCAGCAGCCACTCACAGGCTGAGCAGTACTTC.